This T cell receptor beta chain was recorded in a study of PD-L1 blockade in urothelial cancer. Across the whole study: A median blood sample held 141,255 T cells and more than 80,000 unique TCRs.

Time point indicated: peripheral blood 6 weeks after treatment start. Produced via immunoSEQ multiplex PCR; TCRdb's table is partial and in-frame only. The table records under 30,000 clones, approximately 81% of them present only once. Per germline, CDR1 MNHEY and CDR2 SMNVEV (reference sequence). The germline V and J ends were trimmed by 3 bases and 1 base, with 12 bases remaining between them. The CDR3 has 15 amino acids. The clonotype originates from a man aged 65-85 years with urothelial cancer. The input for sequencing was PBMCs, taken around atezolizumab (anti-PD-L1) treatment. The V gene is TRBV27, the J gene TRBJ1-1; D call uncertain. CDR3 nucleotides: TGTGCCAGCAGTTTCCGCCCAAGTAGGAACACTGAAGCTTTCTTT. Protein: CASSFRPSRNTEAFF.